This T cell receptor (beta chain) was recovered during a study of response to subunit inactivated influenza vaccine. Overall study results and limits: A suggestion made by the authors is that each seasonal influenza vaccination recruits few new T cells.

This clonotype was observed a handful of times. Its antigen is not known. TCRdb re-called the RT-PCR reads through MiXCR, storing one row per CDR3 protein. Among about 800,000 distinct CDR3 sequences listed, 21% were seen once. The sequencing used PBMCs from blood, collected less than 6 days after vaccination. This receptor was identified in a man between 50 and 59 years old who received an inactivated influenza vaccine.

DNA for the CDR3: TGTGCCAGCAGCCAAGATTGGGGACAGATAACAGATACGCAGTATTTT. This translates into CASSQDWGQITDTQYF. The V and J genes are TRBV3-1 and TRBJ2-3, with 7 bases matching TRBD1. Germline-derived CDR1 and CDR2 are LGHDT and YNNKEL (reference sequence). J was trimmed by 3 bases and V by 0 bases; bases with no gene match: 6. The CDR3 loop spans 16 amino acids.